This TCR beta chain appears in the sequencing data of a study of blood T cell repertoires in COVID-19. Study at large: Spain, Italy and the United States supplied samples that represented acute and convalescent COVID-19.

The authors' processing: Estimated nucleated cell counts came from reference gene primer amplification. Libraries were prepared by immunoSEQ multiplex PCR; TCRdb keeps only in-frame clonotypes and omits some of them. V and J calls and clone size follow that table, whereas D and trimming were derived from the DNA. This table holds 110,000 or so clones, 70% to 90% found once. The germline CDR1 and CDR2 sequences are KGHSH and LQKENI. The CDR3 loop spans 14 amino acids. V was cut by 4 bases and J by 2 bases, with 11 bases left in between. The chain has TRBV18 and TRBJ1-1, with a possible D match to TRBD1 (6 bases). This TCR was recovered from a man aged 70-80 years who had recovered from COVID-19. The sample comprised peripheral blood. The CDR3 spells CASSLGGGNTEAFF. DNA for the CDR3: TGTGCCAGCTCACTTGGGGGCGGTAACACTGAAGCTTTCTTT.